One and the same sample provided the 16 T cell receptor beta chains below, sequenced in a study of T cells in localized non-small cell lung cancer. Sequencing was performed with immunoSEQ multiplex PCR; in TCRdb, only in-frame clones are kept and a portion is missing. The table lists about 52,000 clones, about nine tenths of them singletons. Specimen: peripheral blood, collected before any cancer treatment. The receptors originated from an older male donor with stage III squamous cell lung carcinoma.

The CDR3 bases are TGTGCCAGCAGCTTTTCCCCCCAGCCAAACTATGGCTACACCTTC. It yields the protein CASSFSPQPNYGYTF. The chain has TRBV7-2 and TRBJ1-2; D not certain. This CDR3 has 15 residues. V was clipped by 3 bases and J by 2 bases, with 13 bases between them. Germline-derived CDR1 and CDR2 are SGHTA and FQGNSA.

This clone was counted only a few times. The V gene is TRBV7-9, the J gene TRBJ2-1; D is unresolved. This CDR3 comprises 13 residues. Germline V gene sequence: CDR1 SEHNR, CDR2 FQNEAQ (reference sequence). The V and J ends lost 3 bases and 7 bases respectively, with 10 bases between them. CDR3 DNA: TGTGCCAGCAGCTTTCTCGGCGCGAATGAGCAGTTCTTC. It specifies CASSFLGANEQFF.

J is TRBJ2-1 and V is TRBV7-6; 10 bases line up with TRBD1. This CDR3 has 17 residues. V lost 5 bases and J lost 8; bases outside the gene matches: 15. Germline V gene sequence: CDR1 SGHVS, CDR2 FNYEAQ. In DNA form, the CDR3 reads TGTGCCAGCAGCCGTTTAGCGACCGGGACAGGGGTCGATGAGCAGTTCTTC. Its protein product is CASSRLATGTGVDEQFF.

The chain employs TRBV4-2 and TRBJ2-7; D ambiguous. V was trimmed by 0 bases and J by 6 bases, leaving 12 bases between them. Germline CDR1 and CDR2: LGHNA and YNFKEQ. This CDR3 has 14 residues. The CDR3 DNA is TGTGCCAGCAGCCAAGATGGAAGTAGAGCCGAGCAGTACTTC. Amino acid sequence: CASSQDGSRAEQYF.

The genes are TRBV19 and TRBJ1-6, with a tentative D call TRBD1 (5 bases). With 4 bases removed from V and 13 bases from J, the gap between germline ends came to 20 bases. This CDR3 region has 15 residues. Germline V gene data show CDR1 as LNHDA and CDR2 as SQIVND (reference sequence). The CDR3 DNA reads TGTGCCAGTAGTAGGCAGGGCCCTGGATCGTCGCCCCTCCACTTT. It translates to CASSRQGPGSSPLHF.

CDR3 nucleotide sequence: TGTGCCAGCTCACCACCGGTGCCCCGTGACGAGCAGTACTTC. Amino acid sequence: CASSPPVPRDEQYF. The chain couples TRBV18 to TRBJ2-7; D uncertain. The CDR3 runs 14 residues. Germline CDR1 is KGHSH and CDR2 is LQKENI. Deletions cut 0 bases from V and 5 bases from J, with 11 bases between.

V gene TRBV19 combines with J gene TRBJ1-5, with D possibly TRBD1 on 6 matching bases. Germline CDR1 is LNHDA and CDR2 is SQIVND (reference sequence). With 5 bases removed from V and 7 bases from J, the gap between germline ends came to 12 bases. CDR3 length equals 13 residues. The CDR3 DNA reads as TGTGCCAGTAGTGCCGGACAGTTGCAGCCCCAGCATTTT. This sequence encodes CASSAGQLQPQHF.

J is TRBJ2-1 and V is TRBV5-1, with TRBD1 identical over 11 bases. Germline CDR1 reads SGHRS; CDR2 reads YFSETQ. This CDR3 is built from 16 residues. The V gene end was trimmed by 5 bases and the J gene end by 8 bases; junction bases not matched to a gene: 12. CDR3 in DNA: TGCGCCAGCAGTCGGACAGGGGGCAAGTTAGCCGATGAGCAGTTCTTC. Translating gives CASSRTGGKLADEQFF.

This chain connects TRBV18 to TRBJ1-1, with 7 positions matching TRBD1. This CDR3 contains 13 residues. V lost 1 base, J lost 8 bases, and 4 bases stayed unmatched. CDR1 and CDR2 (germline): KGHSH, LQKENI. The CDR3 is CASSPRQGDEAFF. The DNA for the CDR3 is TGTGCCAGCTCACCACGGCAGGGGGACGAAGCTTTCTTT.

The gene calls are TRBV12-5 and TRBJ1-1, with D tentatively TRBD1 (6 bases). V gave up 6 bases and J gave up 10 bases, with 15 bases separating them. The CDR3 sequence is 12 residues long. Germline CDR1 and CDR2: LGHNT and FRNRAP. This chain's CDR3 is CASGQQQGPAFF. The DNA for the CDR3 is TGTGCTAGTGGGCAACAACAGGGCCCAGCTTTCTTT.

CDR3 region: CASSLVPGGRETQYF. The CDR3 DNA sequence: TGTGCCAGCAGCTTAGTCCCCGGGGGCCGAGAGACCCAGTACTTC. The chain has TRBV7-9 and TRBJ2-5; D might be TRBD1 or TRBD2, each matching 6 bases. Trimming removed 1 base at V and 4 bases at J, with 13 bases between. Germline-derived CDR1 and CDR2 are SEHNR and FQNEAQ (reference sequence). The CDR3 covers 15 residues.

This rearrangement joins TRBV28 to TRBJ1-2; tentative D call: TRBD1 (6 bases). V was pared by 2 bases and J by 5 bases, with 15 bases between. This CDR3 region has 15 residues. Germline V gene lookup returns CDR1 MDHEN and CDR2 SYDVKM. The CDR3 sequence is CASSLGQHTRYGYTF. The CDR3 DNA follows: TGTGCCAGCAGTTTAGGACAGCACACTAGATATGGCTACACCTTC.

V gene TRBV2 combines with J gene TRBJ1-6; maybe TRBD1 (5 bases). The germline CDR1 and CDR2 sequences are SNHLY and FYNNEI. The CDR3 covers 14 residues. Trimming shortened V by 7 bases and J by 8 bases, and 15 bases separated the two germline ends. This CDR3 is CASKKDTKDSPLHF. CDR3 nucleotides: TGTGCCAGCAAGAAGGACACTAAGGATTCACCCCTCCACTTT.

With respect to this clone: A read error may produce the germline difference seen at one junction end. The J gene is TRBJ2-7, the V gene TRBV25-1; 7 bases match TRBD1. From germline, CDR1 is MGHDK and CDR2 SYGVNS. The CDR3 is 12 residues long. This chain's CDR3 is CASSGDSYKQYF. CDR3 DNA: TGTGCCAGCAGTGGGGACAGCTACAAGCAGTACTTC.

The chain is built from TRBV27 and TRBJ1-3; TRBD1 matches at 7 bases. Germline lookup yields CDR1 MNHEY and CDR2 SMNVEV (reference sequence). Trimming at V came to 4 bases and at J to 5 bases, leaving 5 bases not matched to a gene. The CDR3 is made up of 14 amino acids. CDR3 amino acids: CASSSGQSRNTIYF. The CDR3 DNA follows: TGTGCCAGCAGTTCGGGACAGTCTCGAAACACCATATATTTT.

CDR3 sequence reads: CASSPLPGQGAYEQYF. The CDR3 region has the DNA TGTGCCAGCTCACCGCTTCCGGGACAGGGCGCCTACGAGCAGTACTTC. The rearrangement uses TRBV18 and TRBJ2-7, with TRBD1 matching over 9 bases. V shed 3 bases and J 2 bases; nucleotides not matched to a gene: 8. The CDR3 runs to 16 residues. Germline lookup yields CDR1 KGHSH and CDR2 LQKENI.